This TCR beta chain was captured by sequencing in a study of cytomegalovirus exposure and HLA in healthy donors. PCR primers comprised 60 Vbeta and 13 Jbeta primers. Assay: immunoSEQ multiplex PCR; the TCRdb copy retains only in-frame clones and omits some. The sample has 90,000 to 140,000 clones; over 75% are singletons. Study findings and constraints: In vitro work confirmed that a few CMV-associated chains recognize CMV antigens.

Per the germline V gene, CDR1 is SGHRS and CDR2 is YFSETQ. This CDR3 has 17 amino acids. The trim removed 3 bases at V and 1 base at J, leaving 5 bases unmatched. This clone has a single count. Its antigen is unknown. This TCR was sampled from a woman between 40 and 55 years old in good health and CMV-seropositive. Sequences were obtained from PBMCs. This rearrangement joins TRBV5-1 to TRBJ2-2, with TRBD2 matching 11 bases. The CDR3 DNA follows: TGCGCCAGCAGCTCCTACACTAGCGGGGGGAACACCGGGGAGCTGTTTTTT. Translation: CASSSYTSGGNTGELFF.